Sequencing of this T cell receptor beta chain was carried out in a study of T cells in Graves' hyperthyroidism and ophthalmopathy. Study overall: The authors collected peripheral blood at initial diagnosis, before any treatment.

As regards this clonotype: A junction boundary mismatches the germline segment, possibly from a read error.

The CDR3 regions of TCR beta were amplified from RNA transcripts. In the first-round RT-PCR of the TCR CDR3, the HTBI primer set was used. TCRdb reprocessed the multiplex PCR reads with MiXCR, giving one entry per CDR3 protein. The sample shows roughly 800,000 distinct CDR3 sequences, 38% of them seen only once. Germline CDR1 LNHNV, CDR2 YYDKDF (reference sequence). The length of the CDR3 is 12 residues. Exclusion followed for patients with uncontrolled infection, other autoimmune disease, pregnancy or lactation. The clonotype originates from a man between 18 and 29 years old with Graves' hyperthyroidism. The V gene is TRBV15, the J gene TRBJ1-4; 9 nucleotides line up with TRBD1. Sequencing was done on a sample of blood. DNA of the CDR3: TGTGCCACCAGCCCTGGGACAGGGAACAGCTATTTT. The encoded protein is CATSPGTGNSYF.